Included here is one T cell receptor beta chain sequence, with context. Other DNA sequences in the sample encode the same CDR3. Across roughly 25 US areas, participants ranged in age from about 18 to 100 years. Clinical histories supplied by participants themselves formed the basis of cohort assignment. Data came from immunoSEQ multiplex PCR; TCRdb stores just in-frame clones and leaves some out. The data contain 280,000 or so clones, 85% to 90% of them singletons. This sample was included in a study of blood T cell repertoires in COVID-19. Study overall: In each case, the material was cDNA or gDNA derived from T cells, B-cell-depleted T cells, or PBMCs.

The V and J ends lost 5 bases and 0 bases respectively, with 11 bases between them. There are 15 residues in the CDR3. Germline-derived CDR1 and CDR2 are SEHNR and FQNEAQ (reference sequence). This receptor was identified in a woman under 30 with acute COVID-19. The sequencing input was PBMCs or T cells enriched from blood (not recorded which). This chain connects TRBV7-9 to TRBJ2-1; D gene uncertain. The DNA for the CDR3 is TGTGCCAGCAGCCCTAGAGGAAGCTCCTACAATGAGCAGTTCTTC. Translated: CASSPRGSSYNEQFF.